The T cell receptor (beta chain) described here comes from a study of OX40 agonist ivuxolimab in advanced cancers. Sequencing was performed with immunoSEQ multiplex PCR; in TCRdb, only in-frame clones are kept and a portion is missing. The sample contains some 50,000 clones, around 78% of which appear only once. Deletions cut 3 bases from V and 3 bases from J, with 17 bases between. Germline lookup yields CDR1 SGHTA and CDR2 FQGNSA. The CDR3 contains 16 residues. This receptor was identified in an adult with an advanced solid tumor such as melanoma, head and neck, liver or kidney cancer. Sequenced here: CD4+ or CD8+ T cells sorted from blood, sampled in a trial of the OX40 agonist ivuxolimab. The chain links TRBV7-2 to TRBJ1-2; tentative D call: TRBD1 (5 bases). CDR3 DNA sequence: TGTGCCAGCAGCTTGCGTTCTCTGGGGCGCGACTATGGCTACACCTTC. Protein product: CASSLRSLGRDYGYTF.